This T cell receptor beta chain appears in the sequencing data of a study of blood T cell repertoires in COVID-19 (dated by TCRdb to the early 2020s). Turning to the overall study: Collaborator samples came from the United States, Italy and Spain and covered acute and convalescent phases of COVID-19. The samples were drawn from the first 160 participants of the ongoing ImmuneRACE study and from 950 to 1,500 subjects provided by 6 global collaborators. The prospective study material was composed of cDNA or gDNA derived from T cells, B-cell-depleted T cells, or PBMCs. Deeply sampled blood TCRbeta repertoires from subjects exposed to, actively infected with, or recovered from COVID-19 were included in the dataset. Sample metadata almost always included a de-identified subject ID, COVID-19 status, age in years and sex. Where available, HLA class I and class II types were taken from metadata supplied by the sample provider and were not determined by assay-based typing. The repertoires were released in a freely available public database intended as a resource for research on the immune response to SARS-CoV-2. Overall study outcomes, separate from this receptor: Clinical and demographic metadata were provided uncurated, with the amount varying by source and participant.

The CDR3 holds 15 amino acids from the cysteine to the phenylalanine. The retained sequence is limited to the CDR3, 45 bases, with the frame set at the first base. As encoded in the germline V gene, CDR1 is MGHRA while CDR2 is YSYEKL. Germline trimming: 2 bases from V, 0 bases from J; junction bases outside gene matches: 3. TCRbeta CDR3 regions were amplified from genomic DNA using the immunoSEQ Assay, a bias-controlled multiplex PCR. The original methods were these. Within the assay, amplification of reference gene primers was used to estimate how many nucleated cells each sample contained. Sequence reads were collapsed and filtered to measure the absolute abundance of every unique TCRbeta CDR3 rearrangement. Productive Simpson clonality was computed per sample as the square root of Simpson's diversity index over productive rearrangements. In TCRdb, the immuneACCESS table is reduced to in-frame sequences with V and J assigned. These tables do not hold every clone; where another copy was compared, an unresolved V gene accounts for under half, and the others remain unexplained. The V and J calls and the clone size are those of that table, but D and trimming were determined from the DNA. In this sample the table shows 150,000 to 200,000 clones, about 89% of which occur a single time. About 1.9% of the sample rests with the top ten.

Samples from volunteer blood donors who had recovered from COVID-19 were contributed by a second Seattle source. Each collaborating institution followed its own protocols to collect whole blood in K2EDTA tubes. For TCRbeta analysis, collaborators shipped samples as frozen whole blood, isolated PBMCs, or DNA extracted from either of those sample types. With regard to this clone: The antigen it binds to is not known. The sample holds no much larger clone one base away, and base qualities are not on file.

Sequences were obtained from peripheral blood. Recombination joined TRBV4-1 with TRBJ2-7, with 8 bases aligning to TRBD2. The source of this sequence is a man aged 18 to 35 who had recovered from COVID-19. DNA sequence: TGCGCCAGCAGCCAAAGGCTAGCGGGCTCCTACGAGCAGTACTTC. It codes for CASSQRLAGSYEQYF.